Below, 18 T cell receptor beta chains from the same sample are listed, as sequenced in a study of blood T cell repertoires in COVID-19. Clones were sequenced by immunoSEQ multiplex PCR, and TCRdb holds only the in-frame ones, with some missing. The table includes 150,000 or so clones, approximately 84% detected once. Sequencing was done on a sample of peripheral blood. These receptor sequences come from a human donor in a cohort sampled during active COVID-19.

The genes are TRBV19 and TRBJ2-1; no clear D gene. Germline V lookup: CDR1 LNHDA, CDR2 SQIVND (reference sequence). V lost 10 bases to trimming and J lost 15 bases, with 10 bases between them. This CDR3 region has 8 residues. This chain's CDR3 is CATSWPFF. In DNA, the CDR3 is TGTGCCACCTCCTGGCCGTTCTTC.

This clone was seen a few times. CDR3 DNA: TGTGCCACCAGCAGAGAGGGACACAGTTCGGAGCAGTACTTC. Its translation: CATSREGHSSEQYF. The chain joins TRBV15 to TRBJ2-7; tentatively, D is TRBD1 (6 bases). The CDR3 has 14 amino acids. CDR1 is LNHNV and CDR2 is YYDKDF in the germline V gene (reference sequence). Between the trimmed V and J ends, which lost 0 bases and 7 bases, there was a span of 13 bases.

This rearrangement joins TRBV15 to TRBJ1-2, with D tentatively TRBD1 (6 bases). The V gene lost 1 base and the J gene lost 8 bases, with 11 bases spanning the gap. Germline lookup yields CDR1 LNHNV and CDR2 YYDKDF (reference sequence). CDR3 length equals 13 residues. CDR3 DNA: TGTGCCACCAGCAGAGGTCAGGGGTGGGGCTACACCTTC. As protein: CATSRGQGWGYTF.

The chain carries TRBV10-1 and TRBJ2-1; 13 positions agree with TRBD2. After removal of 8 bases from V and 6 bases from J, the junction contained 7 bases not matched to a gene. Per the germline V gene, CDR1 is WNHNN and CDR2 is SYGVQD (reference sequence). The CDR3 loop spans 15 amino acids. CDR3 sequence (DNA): TGCGCCAGCGGTCCGGGACTAGCGGGGTTCAATGAGCAGTTCTTC. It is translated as CASGPGLAGFNEQFF.

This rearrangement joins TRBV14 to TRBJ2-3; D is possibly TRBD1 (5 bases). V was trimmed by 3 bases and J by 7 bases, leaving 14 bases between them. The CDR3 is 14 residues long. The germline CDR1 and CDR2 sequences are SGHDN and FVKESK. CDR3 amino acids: CASSQTVIGHTQYF. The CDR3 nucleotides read TGTGCCAGCAGCCAGACAGTAATTGGGCATACGCAGTATTTT.

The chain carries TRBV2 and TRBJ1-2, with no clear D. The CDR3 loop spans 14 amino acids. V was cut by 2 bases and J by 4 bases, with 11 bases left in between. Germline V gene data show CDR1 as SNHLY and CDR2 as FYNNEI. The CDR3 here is CASSEFPEPYGYTF. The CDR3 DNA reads TGTGCCAGCAGTGAATTTCCGGAGCCCTATGGCTACACCTTC.

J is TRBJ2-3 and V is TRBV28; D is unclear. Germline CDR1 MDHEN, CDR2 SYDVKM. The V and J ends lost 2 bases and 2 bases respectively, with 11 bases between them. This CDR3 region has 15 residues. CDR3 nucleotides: TGTGCCAGCAGTTTAGTGGTGAGAGTCACAGATACGCAGTATTTT. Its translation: CASSLVVRVTDTQYF.

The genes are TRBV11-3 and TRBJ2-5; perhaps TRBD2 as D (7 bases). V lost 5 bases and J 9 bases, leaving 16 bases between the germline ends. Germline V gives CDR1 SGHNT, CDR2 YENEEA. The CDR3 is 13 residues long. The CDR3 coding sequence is TGTGCCAGCAGCCCCGGACTAGAGGGGGCCCAGTACTTC. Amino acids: CASSPGLEGAQYF.

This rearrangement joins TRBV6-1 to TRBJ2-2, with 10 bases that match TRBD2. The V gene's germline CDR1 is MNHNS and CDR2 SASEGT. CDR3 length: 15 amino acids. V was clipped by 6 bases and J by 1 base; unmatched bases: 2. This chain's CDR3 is CASSIAGGNTGELFF. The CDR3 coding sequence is TGTGCCAGCAGCATAGCGGGGGGGAACACCGGGGAGCTGTTTTTT.

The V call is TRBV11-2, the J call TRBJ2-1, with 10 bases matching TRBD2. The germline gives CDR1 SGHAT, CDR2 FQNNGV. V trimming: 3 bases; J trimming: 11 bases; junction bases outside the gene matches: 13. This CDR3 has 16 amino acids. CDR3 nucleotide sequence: TGTGCCAGCAGCTTGGACGGACTAAGCGGGAGGGCAAAGCAGTTCTTC. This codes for CASSLDGLSGRAKQFF. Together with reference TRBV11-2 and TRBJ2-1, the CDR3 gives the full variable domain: EAGVAQSPRYKIIEKRQSVAFWCNPISGHATLYWYQQILGQGPKLLIQFQNNGVVDDSQLPKDRFSAERLKGVDSTLKIQPAKLEDSAVYLCASSLDGLSGRAKQFFGPGTRLTVL.

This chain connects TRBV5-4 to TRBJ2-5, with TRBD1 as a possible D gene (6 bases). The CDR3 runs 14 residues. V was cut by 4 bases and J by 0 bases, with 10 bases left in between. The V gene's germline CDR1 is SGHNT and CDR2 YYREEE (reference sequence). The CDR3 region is CASSLQGDQETQYF. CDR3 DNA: TGTGCCAGCAGCCTACAGGGTGACCAAGAGACCCAGTACTTC.

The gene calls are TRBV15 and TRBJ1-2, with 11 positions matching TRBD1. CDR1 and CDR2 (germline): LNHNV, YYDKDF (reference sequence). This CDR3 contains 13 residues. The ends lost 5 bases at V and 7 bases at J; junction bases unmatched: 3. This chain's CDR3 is CATSGQGAIGYTF. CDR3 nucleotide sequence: TGTGCCACCAGCGGACAGGGGGCGATTGGCTACACCTTC.

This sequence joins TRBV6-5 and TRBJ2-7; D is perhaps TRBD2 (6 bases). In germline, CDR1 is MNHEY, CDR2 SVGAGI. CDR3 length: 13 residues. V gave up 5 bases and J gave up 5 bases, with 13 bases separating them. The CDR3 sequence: CASSRGGAHEQYF. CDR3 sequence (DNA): TGTGCCAGCAGTCGCGGCGGGGCTCACGAGCAGTACTTC.

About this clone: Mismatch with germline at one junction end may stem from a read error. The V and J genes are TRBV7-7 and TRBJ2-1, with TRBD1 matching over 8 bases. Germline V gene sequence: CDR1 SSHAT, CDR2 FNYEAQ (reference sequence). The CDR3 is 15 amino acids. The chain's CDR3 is CASSYGTGPYNEQFF. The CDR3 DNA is TGTGCTAGCAGCTACGGGACAGGCCCTTACAATGAGCAGTTCTTC.

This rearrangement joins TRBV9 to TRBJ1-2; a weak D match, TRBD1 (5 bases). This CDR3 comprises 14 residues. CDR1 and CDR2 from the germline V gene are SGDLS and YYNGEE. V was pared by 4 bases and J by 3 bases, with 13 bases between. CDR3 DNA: TGTGCCAGCAGCCCCCACGGGACTGACTATGGCTACACCTTC. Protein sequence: CASSPHGTDYGYTF.

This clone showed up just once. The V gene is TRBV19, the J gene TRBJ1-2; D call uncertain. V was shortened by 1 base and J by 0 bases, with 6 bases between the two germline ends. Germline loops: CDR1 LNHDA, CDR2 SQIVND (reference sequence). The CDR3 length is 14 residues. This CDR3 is CASSIGGANYGYTF. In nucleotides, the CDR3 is TGTGCCAGTAGTATAGGAGGAGCTAACTATGGCTACACCTTC.

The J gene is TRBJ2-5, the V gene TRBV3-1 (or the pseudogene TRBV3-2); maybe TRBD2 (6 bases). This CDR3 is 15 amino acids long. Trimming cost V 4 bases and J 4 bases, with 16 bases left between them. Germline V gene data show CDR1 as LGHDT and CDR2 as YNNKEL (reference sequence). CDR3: CASSLSGPTPETQYF. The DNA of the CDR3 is TGTGCCAGCAGCCTTAGCGGCCCCACCCCAGAGACCCAGTACTTC.

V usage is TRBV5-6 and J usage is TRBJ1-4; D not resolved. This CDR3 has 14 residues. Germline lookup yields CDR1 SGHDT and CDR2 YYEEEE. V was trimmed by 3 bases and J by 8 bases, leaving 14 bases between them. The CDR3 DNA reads TGTGCCAGCAGCTCTCGGACCAGCGGGGAAAAACTGTTTTTT. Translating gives CASSSRTSGEKLFF.